One sample yielded the 7 T cell receptor beta chains listed below, sequenced in a study of blood T cell repertoires in COVID-19 (dated by TCRdb to 2018 to 2021). The method behind the library was the immunoSEQ multiplex PCR assay. Held by TCRdb, this immuneACCESS table contains in-frame sequences only and omits some clones. Under half of the omission traces to an unresolved V gene where checked; the cause of the rest is unknown. This sample lists about 110,000 clones; about two thirds were detected once. The ten biggest clones cover 1.8% of the sample. The sequencing sample was made of peripheral blood. These receptors originate from a woman aged 40 to 49 with acute or convalescent COVID-19.

This chain uses TRBV29-1 with TRBJ2-3; a possible D gene is TRBD1 (6 bases). The CDR3 is 15 amino acids. The V end was cut by 6 bases, the J end by 8 bases, with 24 bases between. In germline, CDR1 is SQVTM, CDR2 ANQGSEA. The CDR3 DNA sequence: TGCAGCGTCGCCCCAACGTATGACAGGTCGAGTACGCAGTATTTT. Residues: CSVAPTYDRSSTQYF.

The gene calls are TRBV2 and TRBJ1-2; 7 bases are shared with TRBD1. Germline CDR1 is SNHLY and CDR2 is FYNNEI. Trimming cost V 6 bases and J 12 bases; bases outside gene matches: 22. There are 16 residues in the CDR3. CDR3 amino acids: CASRESTGQGVHPHTF. CDR3 in DNA: TGTGCCAGCAGAGAATCGACAGGCCAGGGGGTCCACCCCCACACCTTC.

This sequence joins TRBV6-5 and TRBJ1-6; D possibly corresponds to TRBD1 (6 bases). Deletions cut 7 bases from V and 5 bases from J, with 15 bases between. The CDR3 is made up of 15 amino acids. Germline CDR1 is MNHEY and CDR2 is SVGAGI. CDR3 in DNA: TGTGCCAGCAAACCCGCAGGGGCCGATAATTCACCCCTCCACTTT. It encodes CASKPAGADNSPLHF.

The chain links TRBV5-8 to TRBJ1-5, with D uncertain. The germline CDR1 and CDR2 sequences are SGHTS and YDEGEE. The CDR3 length is 13 residues. With 2 bases removed from V and 2 bases from J, the gap between germline ends came to 5 bases. The CDR3: CASSFGGNQPQHF. The CDR3, as DNA: TGTGCCAGCAGCTTCGGTGGCAATCAGCCCCAGCATTTT.

The chain is built from TRBV15 and TRBJ2-5; no definite D call. This CDR3 is built from 13 residues. Germline loops: CDR1 LNHNV, CDR2 YYDKDF (reference sequence). Trimming shortened V by 1 base and J by 2 bases, and 5 bases separated the two germline ends. The CDR3 nucleotides read TGTGCCACCAGCAGAGGAGAACAAGAGACCCAGTACTTC. This translates into CATSRGEQETQYF.

This clone was counted a single time. This rearrangement joins TRBV24-1 to TRBJ2-3, with 7 bases identical to TRBD2. This CDR3 region has 16 residues. The junction had 7 bases not matched to a gene; V was cut back by 3 bases and J by 2 bases. Germline CDR1 reads KGHDR; CDR2 reads SFDVKD. CDR3 loop: CATSDVAGEPTDTQYF. DNA of the CDR3: TGTGCCACCAGTGATGTTGCGGGGGAACCCACAGATACGCAGTATTTT.

V gene TRBV5-3 combines with J gene TRBJ2-7, with D tentatively TRBD1 (7 bases). TRBV5-3 qualifies as an ORF whose function is uncertain. The CDR3 extends over 17 amino acids. Trimming removed 4 bases from V and 6 bases from J, with 26 bases in between. CDR3 loop: CARSTRDRQTWGAEQYF. CDR3 coding DNA: TGTGCCAGAAGCACCCGGGACAGACAGACGTGGGGGGCCGAGCAGTACTTC.